One sample yielded the 13 T cell receptor beta chains listed below, sequenced in a study of radiotherapy plus CTLA-4 blockade in lung cancer. Method: immunoSEQ multiplex PCR; TCRdb's copy keeps in-frame clones and lacks some. The data hold 70,000 to 95,000 clones, with around 86% observed a single time. The sample in question was peripheral blood, obtained from a patient treated with radiotherapy plus ipilimumab. These receptors all come from a human donor with non-small cell lung cancer that progressed on radiotherapy plus ipilimumab.

This sequence joins TRBV2 and TRBJ2-3; 10 bases line up with TRBD2. The CDR3 has 16 residues. Germline V lookup: CDR1 SNHLY, CDR2 FYNNEI. Trimming cost V 8 bases and J 0 bases; bases outside gene matches: 8. CDR3 in DNA: TGTGCCAGCGGGGGGCTAGCGGGGGTTAGCACAGATACGCAGTATTTT. It translates to CASGGLAGVSTDTQYF.

The chain joins TRBV7-6 to TRBJ2-1, with a weak D call TRBD2 (5 bases). Trimming took 6 bases from V and 0 from J, leaving 9 bases between them. Germline V gene sequence: CDR1 SGHVS, CDR2 FNYEAQ. The CDR3 has 14 residues. In nucleotides, the CDR3 is TGTGCCAGCAGTCGGGATAGCTCCTACAATGAGCAGTTCTTC. Translating gives CASSRDSSYNEQFF.

This clone has only a few counts. The chain uses TRBV15 and TRBJ1-4; the D gene is possibly TRBD1 (5 bases). V dropped 5 bases and J dropped 8 bases, with 21 bases sitting between them. The length of the CDR3 is 16 residues. The germline V gene encodes CDR1 LNHNV and CDR2 YYDKDF (reference sequence). In DNA form, the CDR3 reads TGTGCCACCAGCCCCTCCTTGGGGGGGGGTAGGGAAAAACTGTTTTTT. It translates to CATSPSLGGGREKLFF.

The chain links TRBV18 to TRBJ2-7, with D perhaps matching TRBD1 or TRBD2 (6 bases each). Germline-derived CDR1 and CDR2 are KGHSH and LQKENI. This CDR3 region has 12 residues. Trimming shortened V by 2 bases and J by 6 bases, and 8 bases separated the two germline ends. This CDR3 reads CASSPEGGEQYF. DNA of the CDR3: TGTGCCAGCTCACCAGAGGGGGGCGAGCAGTACTTC.

CDR3 in DNA: TGTGCCAGCAGTTTTTGGCGGGCGAACACCGGGGAGCTGTTTTTT. Amino acids: CASSFWRANTGELFF. The chain has TRBV6-5 and TRBJ2-2; a possible D gene is TRBD2 (5 bases). Trimming pared 4 bases from V and 0 bases from J, leaving 9 bases between. Looked up from germline, CDR1 is MNHEY and CDR2 is SVGAGI. The CDR3 is 15 residues long.

The chain recombines TRBV6-1 with TRBJ2-1; the match to TRBD2 covers 10 bases. CDR1 is MNHNS, CDR2 SASEGT, per germline. After removal of 6 bases from V and 6 bases from J, the junction contained 8 bases not matched to a gene. CDR3 length: 15 amino acids. The CDR3 DNA reads TGTGCCAGCAGCTTAAGCGGGGGGGCCTTCAATGAGCAGTTCTTC. Protein product: CASSLSGGAFNEQFF.

The V call is TRBV7-9, the J call TRBJ1-2; 10 nucleotides line up with TRBD1. CDR1 is SEHNR, CDR2 FQNEAQ, per germline (reference sequence). This CDR3 comprises 16 residues. V was pared by 0 bases and J by 1 base, with 2 bases of the junction left unmatched. The CDR3 bases are TGTGCCAGCAGCTTAGCGCGGGACAGGGGTAACTATGGCTACACCTTC. Its protein product is CASSLARDRGNYGYTF.

V is TRBV9 and J is TRBJ1-6, with TRBD1 as a possible D gene (6 bases). V dropped 3 bases and J dropped 10 bases, with 17 bases sitting between them. Germline V gives CDR1 SGDLS, CDR2 YYNGEE. The CDR3 is 15 residues long. The CDR3 DNA reads as TGTGCCAGCAGCGCCTCAGTGGGGGGGCAATCACCCCTCCACTTT. It translates to CASSASVGGQSPLHF.

The gene calls are TRBV27 and TRBJ2-1, with D perhaps matching TRBD2 (5 bases). CDR1 is MNHEY and CDR2 is SMNVEV in the germline V gene (reference sequence). Trimming pared 10 bases from V and 5 bases from J, leaving 24 bases between. This CDR3 comprises 16 residues. Here the CDR3 reads CATSSSPTTRNNEQFF. Here the CDR3 DNA reads TGTGCCACCTCCTCCAGTCCGACTACCCGGAACAATGAGCAGTTCTTC.

This chain connects TRBV5-1 to TRBJ2-1; 11 bases are a match to TRBD2. This CDR3 has 17 residues. Germline CDR1 and CDR2: SGHRS and YFSETQ. Trimming took 3 bases from V and 5 from J; bases not matched to a gene: 10. DNA of the CDR3: TGCGCCAGCAGCTGGATGCAACAGGGACTAGCGGACAATGAGCAGTTCTTC. Protein: CASSWMQQGLADNEQFF. Full variable domain (remainder filled in from reference TRBV5-1 and TRBJ2-1): KAGVTQTPRYLIKTRGQQVTLSCSPISGHRSVSWYQQTPGQGLQFLFEYFSETQRNKGNFPGRFSGRQFSNSRSEMNVSTLELGDSALYLCASSWMQQGLADNEQFFGPGTRLTVL.

The V and J genes are TRBV19 and TRBJ2-1; a possible D gene is TRBD2 (6 bases). Trimming removed 6 bases at V and 6 bases at J, with 18 bases between. The CDR3 spans 15 residues. CDR1 is LNHDA and CDR2 is SQIVND in the germline V gene (reference sequence). CDR3 DNA: TGTGCCAGTAGCCCTTTTCCCGGGACTCTCAATGAGCAGTTCTTC. It codes for CASSPFPGTLNEQFF.

The chain is built from TRBV4-1 and TRBJ2-6, with D perhaps being TRBD1 or TRBD2 (5 bases each). Germline assignment: CDR1 MGHRA and CDR2 YSYEKL. Trimming cost V 0 bases and J 0 bases, with 15 bases left between them. This CDR3 is 19 amino acids long. CDR3 region: CASSQDRDVRSSGANVLTF. The CDR3 DNA reads as TGCGCCAGCAGCCAAGACAGGGACGTAAGATCCTCTGGGGCCAACGTCCTGACTTTC.

The rearrangement uses TRBV28 and TRBJ1-2; no firm D call. Germline V CDR1 and CDR2: MDHEN, SYDVKM. V dropped 8 bases and J dropped 12 bases, with 13 bases sitting between them. CDR3 size: 10 residues. CDR3 amino acids: CASGPRKNTF. As DNA, the CDR3 is TGTGCCAGCGGGCCAAGGAAGAACACCTTC.